This T cell receptor beta chain emerged from a study of naive and memory T cell subsets. Four PCR rounds used nested alpha and beta constant region primers plus the SP2 primer. For blood and skin samples, reverse transcription used TCR alpha and beta constant primers. A single record per CDR3 protein comes from TCRdb applying MiXCR to the 5' RACE reads. The repertoire holds about 62,000 distinct CDR3 sequences, around 8% seen once, with 15% to 20% in the top ten. This clonotype occurred many times. Its antigen is still unknown. Study-wide results and caveats: The RNA method is potentially sensitive to activation and differentiation changes.

TCR cDNA received a 3' ligated oligonucleotide that carried a UMI. RNA was extracted from approximately 2.6 ml of whole blood of healthy adults. Reverse transcription used DNase-treated unsorted total RNA, aiming for 1 to 1000 ng. V was cut by 6 bases and J by 4 bases, with 24 bases left in between. Germline lookup yields CDR1 SGHVS and CDR2 FQNEAQ. The CDR3 spans 17 residues. V is TRBV7-8 and J is TRBJ1-1; unclear D gene. The source of this sequence is a female donor in good health. In DNA form, the CDR3 reads TGTGCCAGCAGAGTCTCCCGAACGGACCCTTGGAGCACTGAAGCTTTCTTT. Encoded protein: CASRVSRTDPWSTEAFF.